Included here is one T cell receptor beta chain sequence, with context. Its matching antigen is unknown. The data derive from a study of CD8 T cells in ankylosing spondylitis. Study-wide results and limits: CD8+ by phenotype, disease-linked clones were relatively rare in peripheral blood. There was a TCR beta motif, made of several highly homologous variants, that appeared characteristic of ankylosing spondylitis blood. The study looked at matched synovial fluid samples from ankylosing spondylitis patients. Disease-linked clones were reported to be significantly enriched there.

The CDR3 is 15 residues long. Trimming stripped 0 bases from V and 8 bases from J, with 17 bases between. CDR1 is DFQATT, CDR2 SNEGSKA, per germline (reference sequence). In TCRdb, the 5' RACE reads were re-called with MiXCR into one record per CDR3 protein. The table records 150,000 to 200,000 distinct CDR3 sequences, roughly 18% of them present only once. The chain links TRBV20-1 to TRBJ2-1; D not certain. Specimen: blood, either unsorted or a sorted T cell fraction (not recorded which). The TCR originated in a male donor aged 10-30 years with ankylosing spondylitis or in good health (not recorded which). Here the CDR3 reads CSARDFAYTSDEQFF. CDR3 bases: TGCAGTGCTAGAGATTTCGCCTATACAAGCGATGAGCAGTTCTTC.